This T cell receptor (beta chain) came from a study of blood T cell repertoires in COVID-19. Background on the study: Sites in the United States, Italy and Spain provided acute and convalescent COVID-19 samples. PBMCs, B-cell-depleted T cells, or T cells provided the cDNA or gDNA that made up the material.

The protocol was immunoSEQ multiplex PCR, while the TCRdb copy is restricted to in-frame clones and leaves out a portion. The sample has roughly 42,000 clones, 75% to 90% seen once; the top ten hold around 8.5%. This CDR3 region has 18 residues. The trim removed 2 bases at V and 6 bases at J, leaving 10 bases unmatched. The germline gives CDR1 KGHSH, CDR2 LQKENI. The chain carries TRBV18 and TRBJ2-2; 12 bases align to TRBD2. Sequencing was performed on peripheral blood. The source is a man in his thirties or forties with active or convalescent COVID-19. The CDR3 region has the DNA TGTGCCAGCTCACCATTACTAGCGGGAGGCGACTTCGCCGGGGAGCTGTTTTTT. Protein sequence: CASSPLLAGGDFAGELFF.